Below, one T cell receptor beta chain is given with its context. Original data processing: Estimates of nucleated cell counts were drawn from the amplification of reference gene primers. The table came from immunoSEQ multiplex PCR; TCRdb's copy has only in-frame clones and leaves some out. Clone size and the V and J calls come from that table; the DNA yielded D and trimming. The sample records 29,000 or so clones, 80% to 90% being singletons. This sample stems from a study of blood T cell repertoires in COVID-19. Overall study: Acute and convalescent COVID-19 specimens originated in the United States, Italy and Spain. Nucleic acid was either cDNA or gDNA, and it came from T cells, B-cell-depleted T cells, or PBMCs.

The sequence was collected from a human donor in a cohort sampled during active COVID-19. The sample consisted of peripheral blood.

The CDR3 DNA is TGTGCCAGCAGTTTCGGGACAGGGTCTATCGGTGAGCAGTTCTTC. This gives the protein CASSFGTGSIGEQFF. The rearrangement joins TRBV27 to TRBJ2-1, with TRBD1 identical over 9 bases. After removal of 3 bases from V and 9 bases from J, the junction contained 9 bases not matched to a gene. Per germline, CDR1 MNHEY and CDR2 SMNVEV (reference sequence). The CDR3 is 15 residues long.